The 15 T cell receptor beta chains below all came from one sample that was sequenced in a study of shared clonotypes between healthy human individuals (dated by TCRdb to 2019 to 2021). The library was prepared using the immunoSEQ multiplex PCR assay. TCRdb carries this immuneACCESS record with in-frame sequences only. Its versions omit some clonotypes, under half of them owing to an unresolved V gene in the studies checked, with the rest unexplained. Across this sample there are 600,000 to 750,000 clones, with less than 95% seen only once. The ten largest make up 34% of the sample. Source material: memory CD8+ T cells from PBMCs. Interpreted using the paper, the cell subset or site label stands for: CD45RO+ cells pooled with CCR7-negative TemRA cells. These receptors were collected from a man aged 18 to 30 in good health. Some clones in this sample may be carry-over from other donors' samples.

The chain employs TRBV7-9 and TRBJ2-2; D gene ambiguous. V lost 2 bases and J lost 5, with 12 bases in between. The CDR3 spans 15 residues. Per germline, CDR1 SEHNR and CDR2 FQNEAQ (reference sequence). The CDR3 spells CASSLTPPRTGELFF. CDR3 DNA: TGTGCCAGCAGCTTAACCCCCCCGCGTACCGGGGAGCTGTTTTTT.

The genes are TRBV15 and TRBJ2-1, with D possibly being TRBD2 (6 bases). V was clipped by 6 bases and J by 3 bases, with 15 bases between them. The CDR3 totals 15 residues. Germline V gives CDR1 LNHNV, CDR2 YYDKDF (reference sequence). CDR3 nucleotide sequence: TGTGCCACCAGGGTTAGCGGAGCCCACTACAATGAGCAGTTCTTC. Protein product: CATRVSGAHYNEQFF.

In DNA form, the CDR3 reads TGTGCCAGCAGCGTAGAATTTGGGACTAGCGGGAGTCATGAGCAGTTCTTC. As protein: CASSVEFGTSGSHEQFF. This rearrangement joins TRBV9 to TRBJ2-1, with TRBD2 identical over 14 bases. With V trimmed by 0 bases and J by 8 bases, 7 bases remained unmatched. The CDR3 consists of 17 residues. Germline values: CDR1 SGDLS, CDR2 YYNGEE.

The V call is TRBV28, the J call TRBJ2-7; a possible D gene is TRBD2 (6 bases). CDR3 size: 12 residues. Trimming took 10 bases from V and 3 from J, leaving 13 bases between them. Germline assignment: CDR1 MDHEN and CDR2 SYDVKM. This CDR3 reads CATAGYYYEQYF. The CDR3 DNA follows: TGTGCCACCGCGGGATATTACTACGAGCAGTACTTC. The entire variable domain, with the rest obtained from reference TRBV28 and TRBJ2-7, is as follows: DVKVTQSSRYLVKRTGEKVFLECVQDMDHENMFWYRQDPGLGLRLIYFSYDVKMKEKGDIPEGYSVSREKKERFSLILESASTNQTSMYLCATAGYYYEQYFGPGTRLTVT.

The rearrangement joins TRBV28 to TRBJ1-4, with TRBD1 as a possible D gene (6 bases). Trimming cost V 7 bases and J 5 bases, with 17 bases left between them. CDR3 length equals 15 residues. Germline V gene lookup returns CDR1 MDHEN and CDR2 SYDVKM. The CDR3 sequence is CASIPLGTSNEKLFF. The CDR3 nucleotides are TGTGCCAGCATCCCCCTGGGGACAAGCAATGAAAAACTGTTTTTT.

The V and J genes are TRBV9 and TRBJ2-5, with unresolved D. CDR1 is SGDLS and CDR2 is YYNGEE in the germline V gene. CDR3 length: 15 residues. V was clipped by 0 bases and J by 5 bases, with 14 bases between them. For the CDR3, the DNA is TGTGCCAGCAGCGTAGCTGGGCTAGTTAGGGAGACCCAGTACTTC. Translated: CASSVAGLVRETQYF.

The table lists this clone with many counts. This sequence joins TRBV6-1 and TRBJ2-2; D call uncertain. V lost 7 bases and J 6 bases, leaving 15 bases between the germline ends. The germline gives CDR1 MNHNS, CDR2 SASEGT. The CDR3 is 14 amino acids. The CDR3 protein is CASIPAREAGELFF. The CDR3 coding sequence is TGTGCCAGCATCCCGGCACGAGAGGCCGGGGAGCTGTTTTTT.

The chain couples TRBV13 to TRBJ2-7; D possibly corresponds to TRBD2 (6 bases). This CDR3 spans 14 amino acids. With 4 bases removed from V and 1 base from J, the gap between germline ends came to 11 bases. The V gene's germline CDR1 is PRHDT and CDR2 FYEKMQ (reference sequence). The CDR3, as DNA: TGTGCCAGCAGCTCCCGGGACTTATCCTACGAGCAGTACTTC. Amino acids: CASSSRDLSYEQYF. The full variable domain, with the rest looked up from reference TRBV13 and TRBJ2-7, is AAGVIQSPRHLIKEKRETATLKCYPIPRHDTVYWYQQGPGQDPQFLISFYEKMQSDKGSIPDRFSAQQFSDYHSELNMSSLELGDSALYFCASSSRDLSYEQYFGPGTRLTVT.

This clone was observed a few times. The chain carries TRBV9 and TRBJ1-5, with D uncertain. V was cut by 4 bases and J by 9 bases, with 14 bases left in between. Looked up from germline, CDR1 is SGDLS and CDR2 is YYNGEE. This CDR3 comprises 13 residues. The DNA for the CDR3 is TGTGCCAGCAGCTTCGCAATAACATCGCCCCAGCATTTT. Its protein product is CASSFAITSPQHF.

The chain has TRBV28 and TRBJ2-3, with TRBD1 matching 10 bases. V lost 10 bases to trimming and J lost 4 bases; unmatched junction nucleotides: 8. The CDR3 has 14 amino acids. Germline V gene data show CDR1 as MDHEN and CDR2 as SYDVKM. The CDR3 region has the DNA TGTGCCACCACACGGACAGGGGGGGCAGATACGCAGTATTTT. It translates to CATTRTGGADTQYF.

The chain employs TRBV29-1 and TRBJ2-3; TRBD2 agrees at 14 bases. Germline V gives CDR1 SQVTM, CDR2 ANQGSEA. V shed 3 bases, J shed 0 bases, and the junction held 8 bases outside the gene matches. The CDR3 extends over 18 amino acids. The CDR3 spells CSVDSLTSGRESTDTQYF. The CDR3 DNA follows: TGCAGCGTTGATAGCTTGACTAGCGGGAGGGAAAGCACAGATACGCAGTATTTT.

The V and J genes are TRBV29-1 and TRBJ2-3; weak D call: TRBD2 (6 bases). Germline V gene sequence: CDR1 SQVTM, CDR2 ANQGSEA. The CDR3 length is 14 residues. Trimming took 5 bases from V and 0 from J, leaving 12 bases between them. This CDR3 reads CSVLAGYSTDTQYF. The DNA of the CDR3 is TGCAGCGTTCTGGCGGGATATAGCACAGATACGCAGTATTTT.

This clone has only a few counts. The J gene is TRBJ1-1, the V gene TRBV28; tentatively, D is TRBD1 (5 bases). The CDR3 sequence is 17 residues long. V dropped 5 bases and J dropped 3 bases, with 22 bases sitting between them. Germline CDR1 reads MDHEN; CDR2 reads SYDVKM. CDR3 nucleotides: TGTGCCAGCAGTCAACGCCCGACAGCGTTGAGATACACTGAAGCTTTCTTT. Translation: CASSQRPTALRYTEAFF.

The chain employs TRBV5-1 and TRBJ2-1; D uncertain. Germline V lookup: CDR1 SGHRS, CDR2 YFSETQ. This CDR3 comprises 12 residues. Trimming pared 2 bases from V and 6 bases from J, leaving 6 bases between. CDR3 DNA: TGCGCCAGCAGCTTCTCTCTCAATGAGCAGTTCTTC. This encodes CASSFSLNEQFF.

This clone was found a few times. This sequence joins TRBV29-1 and TRBJ1-1; D remains unclear. Germline CDR1 reads SQVTM; CDR2 reads ANQGSEA. This CDR3 has 12 amino acids. The chain's CDR3 is CSGHFTNTEAFF. The CDR3 DNA follows: TGCAGTGGGCACTTCACGAACACTGAAGCTTTCTTT.